This T cell receptor (beta chain) derives from a study of blood T cell repertoires in COVID-19. The table lists this clone with a count of one. Generated by immunoSEQ multiplex PCR, the TCRdb table keeps only in-frame clones and is missing some. The profile shows fewer than 250,000 clones, about 91% of them singletons. Input material: PBMCs or T cells enriched from blood (not recorded which). The receptor's source is a woman in her forties or fifties with acute COVID-19.

The CDR3 reads CASSLGQGFAAWTF. The CDR3 coding sequence is TGTGCCAGCAGTTTAGGGCAGGGGTTCGCGGCATGGACCTTC. V is TRBV28 and J is TRBJ1-2, with D maybe TRBD1 (6 bases). In germline, CDR1 is MDHEN, CDR2 SYDVKM. V was cut by 2 bases and J by 14 bases, with 21 bases left in between. The CDR3 is 14 residues long.